This T cell receptor beta chain emerged from a study of shared clonotypes between healthy human individuals. As concerns this clone: The antigen remains unidentified.

Generated by immunoSEQ multiplex PCR, the TCRdb table keeps only in-frame clones and is missing some. Here the sample spans approximately 2.5 million clones, approximately 90% being singletons. The CDR3 is 16 residues long. Germline V gene sequence: CDR1 SGHDT, CDR2 YYEEEE. V trimming: 4 bases; J trimming: 3 bases; junction bases outside the gene matches: 12. Study-level findings and limits: Incompleteness in sorted-subset sequencing, despite large depth, was shown by rarefaction. Against clonotypes common to all four donors, non-shared ones had lower generation probabilities. Naive subsets, compared against memory subsets, generally had larger estimated richness values.

This TCR was recovered from a young man in good health. Sequencing was performed on naive CD4+ T cells sorted from blood. The subset is: CD45RA+ positively selected. The chain couples TRBV5-6 to TRBJ2-7; TRBD1 matches at 8 bases. CDR3 in amino acids: CASSRRQGHRDYEQYF. CDR3 DNA sequence: TGTGCCAGCAGCAGGAGACAGGGGCATAGAGACTACGAGCAGTACTTC.